The next 18 T cell receptor beta chains were all read from a single sample in a study of blood T cell repertoires in COVID-19. Clones were read by immunoSEQ multiplex PCR, and TCRdb kept only the in-frame ones, dropping some. The sample has hundreds of thousands of clones, about 83% seen once. Sequenced sample: PBMCs or T cells enriched from blood (not recorded which). These receptors came from a woman between 35 and 50 years old who had recovered from COVID-19.

The chain has TRBV6-5 and TRBJ2-7; TRBD1 might be the D (6 bases). Germline V gene sequence: CDR1 MNHEY, CDR2 SVGAGI. Between the trimmed V and J ends, which lost 8 bases and 2 bases, there was a span of 13 bases. CDR3 length: 13 residues. Written as DNA, the CDR3 is TGTGCCAGCTCCTCCGGACAGACCTACGAGCAGTACTTC. Translation gives CASSSGQTYEQYF.

The table lists this clone with a count of one. The V call is TRBV28, the J call TRBJ2-7, with 7 bases matching TRBD2. The CDR3 is made up of 15 amino acids. Losses at the gene ends were 0 bases for V and 5 bases for J; bases not matched to a gene: 7. Germline lookup yields CDR1 MDHEN and CDR2 SYDVKM. CDR3 DNA: TGTGCCAGCAGTTTATGGGGCGCGGGAGATGACGAGCAGTACTTC. It encodes CASSLWGAGDDEQYF.

The chain has TRBV11-1 and TRBJ2-5; tentatively, D is TRBD1 (5 bases). The CDR3 runs 13 residues. The V end was cut by 5 bases, the J end by 3 bases, with 10 bases between. The germline V gene encodes CDR1 SGHAT and CDR2 FQDESV (reference sequence). The CDR3 nucleotides read TGTGCCAGCAGCCCACAGGAAAAAGAGACCCAGTACTTC. Protein: CASSPQEKETQYF.

The chain links TRBV6-5 to TRBJ1-2, with D perhaps matching TRBD1 (5 bases). Germline CDR1 is MNHEY and CDR2 is SVGAGI. Trimming took off 8 bases at V and 4 bases at J, with 11 bases between the two ends. The CDR3 runs 12 residues. The CDR3 DNA reads as TGTGCCAGCGGGGACTATGCCTATGGCTACACCTTC. Residues: CASGDYAYGYTF.

The chain recombines TRBV28 with TRBJ2-7; 7 nucleotides line up with TRBD1. Trimming took 6 bases from V and 5 from J; bases not matched to a gene: 13. The germline gives CDR1 MDHEN, CDR2 SYDVKM. The CDR3 is 15 residues long. The CDR3 region has the DNA TGTGCCAGCAGCGCTCGGGACAGTCGTAATGACGAGCAGTACTTC. This encodes CASSARDSRNDEQYF.

This clone appeared a few times. The J gene is TRBJ1-4, the V gene TRBV7-2; TRBD1 matches 8 bases. V was pared by 5 bases and J by 5 bases, with 4 bases of the junction left unmatched. The CDR3 is made up of 14 amino acids. Germline loops: CDR1 SGHTA, CDR2 FQGNSA. The CDR3 reads CASSADRDNEKLFF. In DNA form, the CDR3 reads TGTGCCAGCAGCGCGGACAGGGACAATGAAAAACTGTTTTTT.

This sequence joins TRBV24-1 and TRBJ1-5; D is ambiguous. The V gene's germline CDR1 is KGHDR and CDR2 SFDVKD. V shed 2 bases and J shed 0 bases, with 4 bases lying between them. The CDR3 is 14 amino acids. CDR3 coding DNA: TGTGCCACCAGTGATTCGTTTAGCAATCAGCCCCAGCATTTT. As protein: CATSDSFSNQPQHF.

The chain couples TRBV28 to TRBJ1-2; TRBD1 agrees at 8 bases. The germline gives CDR1 MDHEN, CDR2 SYDVKM. J lost 4 bases, V lost 5 bases, and 9 bases had no gene match. This CDR3 spans 15 amino acids. The CDR3 DNA reads as TGTGCCAGCAGTCCCGGGACAGGTAGAGGCTATGGCTACACCTTC. Amino acids: CASSPGTGRGYGYTF.

CDR3 DNA sequence: TGCAGCGTTGAAGGACTAGCGGGAGGGCCAAGAGATACGCAGTATTTT. This codes for CSVEGLAGGPRDTQYF. This chain uses TRBV29-1 with TRBJ2-3, with TRBD2 matching over 14 bases. The J segment lost 5 bases and the V segment lost 1 base, leaving 5 bases of the junction unmatched. Germline V gene data show CDR1 as SQVTM and CDR2 as ANQGSEA. The CDR3 covers 16 residues.

The chain links TRBV7-3 to TRBJ2-2; D gene unclear. Trimming removed 3 bases from V and 6 bases from J, with 8 bases in between. The CDR3 runs 13 residues. Germline loops: CDR1 SGHTA, CDR2 FQGTGA. CDR3 in DNA: TGTGCCAGCAGCTTCTTTGGAGCCGGGGAGCTGTTTTTT. Protein sequence: CASSFFGAGELFF.

The genes are TRBV2 and TRBJ1-4; D not certain. The CDR3 has 13 residues. V dropped 5 bases and J dropped 8 bases, with 12 bases sitting between them. Germline assignment: CDR1 SNHLY and CDR2 FYNNEI. CDR3 DNA sequence: TGTGCCAGCAGTTCCTTGTCGCGAGAAAAACTGTTTTTT. Its translation is CASSSLSREKLFF.

This rearrangement joins TRBV5-1 to TRBJ1-4; TRBD1 aligns across 7 bases. With V trimmed by 0 bases and J by 3 bases, 5 bases remained unmatched. The CDR3 covers 16 residues. Germline V gives CDR1 SGHRS, CDR2 YFSETQ. The CDR3 loop is CASSLGFGTANEKLFF. CDR3 nucleotides: TGCGCCAGCAGCTTGGGATTTGGGACAGCTAATGAAAAACTGTTTTTT.

This clone appeared a single time. The V call is TRBV28, the J call TRBJ2-1, with TRBD2 matching 9 bases. Germline CDR1 MDHEN, CDR2 SYDVKM. The CDR3 extends over 13 amino acids. Trimming removed 7 bases from V and 10 bases from J; junction bases left unmatched: 8. CDR3 in DNA: TGTGCCAGCAACTTAGCGGGAGCGTGGGAGCAGTTCTTC. This translates into CASNLAGAWEQFF.

The chain has TRBV28 and TRBJ2-1; 8 bases match TRBD2. V shed 7 bases, J shed 0 bases, and the junction held 8 bases outside the gene matches. This CDR3 is built from 16 residues. Germline V gene sequence: CDR1 MDHEN, CDR2 SYDVKM. The CDR3: CASKRGGPSSYNEQFF. DNA for the CDR3: TGTGCCAGCAAACGGGGGGGACCGAGCTCCTACAATGAGCAGTTCTTC.

The rearrangement joins TRBV7-8 to TRBJ2-3; perhaps TRBD1 as D (5 bases). Germline V gene lookup returns CDR1 SGHVS and CDR2 FQNEAQ. The CDR3 loop spans 13 amino acids. V lost 5 bases and J 2 bases, leaving 8 bases between the germline ends. The CDR3 spells CASSRTNTDTQYF. In nucleotides, the CDR3 is TGTGCCAGCAGCCGGACAAACACAGATACGCAGTATTTT.

The rearrangement joins TRBV5-1 to TRBJ2-3, with D possibly TRBD2 on 6 matching bases. Germline V gene sequence: CDR1 SGHRS, CDR2 YFSETQ. The CDR3 is 15 amino acids. Trimming cost V 2 bases and J 5 bases, with 15 bases left between them. The CDR3 protein is CASSFVDGSEDTQYF. CDR3 sequence (DNA): TGCGCCAGCAGCTTTGTAGACGGGAGTGAAGATACGCAGTATTTT.

This chain links TRBV29-1 with TRBJ2-7, with a weak D call TRBD2 (6 bases). Trimming took off 5 bases at V and 2 bases at J, with 13 bases between the two ends. The CDR3 length is 13 residues. Germline assignment: CDR1 SQVTM and CDR2 ANQGSEA. For the CDR3, the DNA is TGCAGCGTTCTTAGTACTAGCACCTACGAGCAGTACTTC. Encoded protein: CSVLSTSTYEQYF.

This clone was seen just once. The CDR3: CASSPYTGSSYEQYF. Written as DNA, the CDR3 is TGTGCCAGCAGTCCGTATACAGGGAGCTCCTACGAGCAGTACTTC. The genes are TRBV27 and TRBJ2-7; maybe TRBD1 (6 bases). Germline V lookup: CDR1 MNHEY, CDR2 SMNVEV (reference sequence). The CDR3 runs to 15 residues. Trimming removed 5 bases at V and 0 bases at J, with 14 bases between.